What follows are 11 T cell receptor beta chains derived from one specimen sequenced in a study of blood T cell repertoires in COVID-19. TCRdb's table, derived via immunoSEQ multiplex PCR, lists solely in-frame clones and lacks some. Of 230,000 or so clones in the sample, approximately 83% were seen once. Sequenced input: peripheral blood. These receptors originate from a man aged 50-60 years with active or convalescent COVID-19.

This chain uses TRBV20-1 with TRBJ2-1, with no clear D. Germline V gene lookup returns CDR1 DFQATT and CDR2 SNEGSKA (reference sequence). CDR3 length: 14 residues. V was shortened by 3 bases and J by 2 bases, with 11 bases between the two germline ends. CDR3 residues: CSASGLGPYNEQFF. CDR3 DNA sequence: TGCAGTGCTAGTGGTCTGGGCCCCTACAATGAGCAGTTCTTC.

This chain links TRBV2 with TRBJ1-5, with TRBD1 identical over 11 bases. Germline loops: CDR1 SNHLY, CDR2 FYNNEI. This CDR3 is built from 15 residues. Losses at the gene ends were 6 bases for V and 5 bases for J; bases not matched to a gene: 6. CDR3 amino acids: CASSVDRGRDQPQHF. The CDR3 region has the DNA TGTGCCAGCAGCGTGGACAGGGGGCGAGATCAGCCCCAGCATTTT.

This chain connects TRBV28 to TRBJ1-2, with 7 bases lining up with TRBD1. This CDR3 is 13 amino acids long. Per the germline V gene, CDR1 is MDHEN and CDR2 is SYDVKM. The junction had 0 bases not matched to a gene; V was cut back by 5 bases and J by 0 bases. CDR3 DNA sequence: TGTGCCAGCAGTGGACAGGCTAACTATGGCTACACCTTC. This translates into CASSGQANYGYTF.

At least ten counts were recorded for this clone. CDR3 in DNA: TGTGCCAGCCGGTCAAGAGGCTCCTATAATTCACCCCTCCACTTT. Protein sequence: CASRSRGSYNSPLHF. The V call is TRBV6-6, the J call TRBJ1-6, with unresolved D. The germline V gene encodes CDR1 MNHNY and CDR2 SVGAGI (reference sequence). The CDR3 runs 15 residues. The V end lost 8 bases, the J end lost 0 bases, and 11 bases lay between the germline ends.

This clone has only a few counts. For the CDR3, the DNA is TGTGCCAGCAGTATTGACAGGGTTTCCTACAATGAGCAGTTCTTC. It is translated as CASSIDRVSYNEQFF. The rearrangement joins TRBV2 to TRBJ2-1, with 7 bases aligning to TRBD1. V trimming: 5 bases; J trimming: 1 base; junction bases outside the gene matches: 5. In germline, CDR1 is SNHLY, CDR2 FYNNEI. This CDR3 has 15 amino acids.

The chain has TRBV7-8 and TRBJ2-7; 13 bases map to TRBD2. With V trimmed by 5 bases and J by 1 base, 14 bases remained unmatched. This CDR3 comprises 19 residues. Germline V gene sequence: CDR1 SGHVS, CDR2 FQNEAQ. This chain's CDR3 is CASSKGLAGAVKPSYEQYF. Here the CDR3 DNA reads TGTGCCAGCAGCAAAGGACTAGCGGGGGCCGTAAAACCTTCCTACGAGCAGTACTTC.

The chain couples TRBV5-1 to TRBJ2-7; D possibly corresponds to TRBD2 (6 bases). Deletions cut 4 bases from V and 3 bases from J, with 14 bases between. CDR3 length equals 14 residues. Germline-derived CDR1 and CDR2 are SGHRS and YFSETQ. CDR3 sequence: CASSLGDSYYEQYF. DNA of the CDR3: TGCGCCAGCAGCCTGGGGGACTCTTACTACGAGCAGTACTTC.

This clone was seen a single time. The CDR3 sequence is CAWSVDGAVYGYTF. The CDR3 DNA follows: TGTGCCTGGAGTGTAGATGGGGCGGTTTATGGCTACACCTTC. V gene TRBV30 combines with J gene TRBJ1-2; possible D gene TRBD1, 5 bases. Trimming shortened V by 0 bases and J by 5 bases, and 13 bases separated the two germline ends. Germline V gene lookup returns CDR1 GTSNPN and CDR2 SVGIG (reference sequence). This CDR3 is built from 14 residues.

This rearrangement joins TRBV5-1 to TRBJ2-2; TRBD2 matches 9 bases. The CDR3 spans 17 residues. Losses at the gene ends were 6 bases for V and 2 bases for J; bases not matched to a gene: 11. Germline V CDR1 and CDR2: SGHRS, YFSETQ. CDR3 region: CASTFAAGGLNTGELFF. The CDR3 nucleotides read TGCGCCAGCACCTTCGCAGCGGGGGGTCTAAACACCGGGGAGCTGTTTTTT.

The J gene is TRBJ1-2, the V gene TRBV6-5; no definite D call. Germline V gene lookup returns CDR1 MNHEY and CDR2 SVGAGI. The CDR3 covers 13 residues. Trimming took off 6 bases at V and 2 bases at J, with 10 bases between the two ends. The DNA for the CDR3 is TGTGCCAGCAGGAAACCAGGAAACTATGGCTACACCTTC. It codes for CASRKPGNYGYTF.

The chain couples TRBV5-1 to TRBJ2-3; D might be TRBD2 (6 bases). The germline gives CDR1 SGHRS, CDR2 YFSETQ. Trimming took off 3 bases at V and 2 bases at J, with 10 bases between the two ends. The CDR3 is 14 amino acids. This CDR3 reads CASSYGLNTDTQYF. In nucleotides, the CDR3 is TGCGCCAGCAGCTACGGACTAAACACAGATACGCAGTATTTT. Together with reference TRBV5-1 and TRBJ2-3, the CDR3 gives the full variable domain: KAGVTQTPRYLIKTRGQQVTLSCSPISGHRSVSWYQQTPGQGLQFLFEYFSETQRNKGNFPGRFSGRQFSNSRSEMNVSTLELGDSALYLCASSYGLNTDTQYFGPGTRLTVL.